This TCR beta chain originates from a study of blood T cells in healthy people across ages. Together with a sample-barcoded 5' primer, a J-beta primer mix was included in a second PCR lasting about 6 to 12 cycles. MiXCR, run by TCRdb on the 5' RACE reads, gives a single entry per CDR3 protein. Altogether around 900,000 distinct CDR3 sequences are present, 51% being singletons, with the ten largest covering about a fifth. The V segment lost 2 bases and the J segment 11 bases; nucleotides outside the gene matches: 6. Germline V gene lookup returns CDR1 LGHDT and CDR2 YNNKEL (reference sequence). This CDR3 region has 13 residues.

This TCR was recovered from a woman in her fifties or sixties in good health. Sequenced: blood. The chain uses TRBV3-1 and TRBJ2-5, with 9 bases fitting TRBD2. Written as DNA, the CDR3 is TGTGCCAGCAGCCAAAATAGCGGGGGAGAGCAGTACTTC. Translating gives CASSQNSGGEQYF.